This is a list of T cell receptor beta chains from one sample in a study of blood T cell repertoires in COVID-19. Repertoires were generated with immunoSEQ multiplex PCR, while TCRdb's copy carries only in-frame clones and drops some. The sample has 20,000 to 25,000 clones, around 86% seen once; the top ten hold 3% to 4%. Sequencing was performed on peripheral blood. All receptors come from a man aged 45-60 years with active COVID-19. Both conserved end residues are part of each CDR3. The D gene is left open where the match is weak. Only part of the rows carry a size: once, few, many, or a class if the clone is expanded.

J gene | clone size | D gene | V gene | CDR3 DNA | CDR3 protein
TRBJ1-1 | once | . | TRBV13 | TGTGCCAGCAGCCCGGGTGGGACTGAAGCTTTCTTT | CASSPGGTEAFF
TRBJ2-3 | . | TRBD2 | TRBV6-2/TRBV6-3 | TGTGCCAGCAGTCGACTCGGACTAGCGGGTGTAGATACGCAGTATTTT | CASSRLGLAGVDTQYF
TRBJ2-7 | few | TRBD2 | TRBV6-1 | TGTGCCAGCAGTGATGGGACTAGCGGGTGGGACGAGCAGTACTTC | CASSDGTSGWDEQYF
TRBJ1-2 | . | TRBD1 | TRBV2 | TGTGCCAGCACGGCCCATTCGGCGGGACAGGGGAACTATGGCTACACCTTC | CASTAHSAGQGNYGYTF
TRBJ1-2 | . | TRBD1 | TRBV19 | TGTGCCAGTACCCTCGGACAGGGGACCTACAACTATGGCTACACCTTC | CASTLGQGTYNYGYTF
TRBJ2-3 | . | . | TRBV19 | TGTGCCAGTAGTATCAGGACTTCAGATACGCAGTATTTT | CASSIRTSDTQYF
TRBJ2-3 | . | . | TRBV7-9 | TGTGCCAGCAGCTTACAGGGTAGCACAGATACGCAGTATTTT | CASSLQGSTDTQYF
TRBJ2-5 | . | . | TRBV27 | TGTGCCAGCAGTTTAACGGGTCCAGAGACCCAGTACTTC | CASSLTGPETQYF
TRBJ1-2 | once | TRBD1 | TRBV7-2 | TGTGCCAGCAGCCCCGCCGGGACAGGGGGATATGGCTACACCTTC | CASSPAGTGGYGYTF
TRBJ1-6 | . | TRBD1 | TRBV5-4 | TGTGCCAGCAGGCGGGACAGAACTTCACCCCTCCACTTT | CASRRDRTSPLHF
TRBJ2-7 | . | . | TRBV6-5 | TGTGCCAGCAGTTCCCCAAAGGCAGGGATTTACGAGCAGTACTTC | CASSSPKAGIYEQYF
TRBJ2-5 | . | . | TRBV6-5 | TGTGCCAGCAGCAGGGTTCCAGAGACCCAGTACTTC | CASSRVPETQYF
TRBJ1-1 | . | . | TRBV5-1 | TGCGCCAGCAGCTACCTTGGACTAGTCGCTGAAGCTTTCTTT | CASSYLGLVAEAFF
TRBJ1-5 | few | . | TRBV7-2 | TGTGCCAGCAGCCAGTATAGGGGTGATGGCAATCAGCCCCAGCATTTT | CASSQYRGDGNQPQHF
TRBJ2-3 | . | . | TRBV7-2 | TGTGCCAGCAGCCGATCCAGTACGCAGTATTTT | CASSRSSTQYF
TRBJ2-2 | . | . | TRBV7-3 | TGTGCCAGCAGCTTAATGCGGGGAGCCACCGGGGAGCTGTTTTTT | CASSLMRGATGELFF
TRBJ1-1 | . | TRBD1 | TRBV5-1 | TGCGCCAGCAGGGGGGGGACAGGGAGGTTGCTGGACACTGAAGCTTTCTTT | CASRGGTGRLLDTEAFF
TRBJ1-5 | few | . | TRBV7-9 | TGTGCCAGCAGCCGAGGCGAGGGGCCCCAGCATTTT | CASSRGEGPQHF
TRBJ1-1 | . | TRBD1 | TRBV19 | TGTGCCAGTAGTATTAGTGGGACAGGGAACACTGAAGCTTTCTTT | CASSISGTGNTEAFF
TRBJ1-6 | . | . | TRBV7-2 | TGTGCCAGCAGAACAGGGACCTATAATTCACCCCTCCACTTT | CASRTGTYNSPLHF
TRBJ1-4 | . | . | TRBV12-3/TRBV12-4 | TGTGCCAGCAGTCGGACAGTTAATGAAAAACTGTTTTTT | CASSRTVNEKLFF
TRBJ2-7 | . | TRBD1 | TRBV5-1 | TGCGCCAGCAGCTTGGGAGACAGGGGAACCGAGCAGTACTTC | CASSLGDRGTEQYF
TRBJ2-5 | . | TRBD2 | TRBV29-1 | TGCAGCGTTGAATTGGGGCTAGCGGGGGGGCCAGAGACCCAGTACTTC | CSVELGLAGGPETQYF
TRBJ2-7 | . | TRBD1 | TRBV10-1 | TGCGCCAGCAGTGCTGGCCAGGGGGCGTACGAGCAGTACTTC | CASSAGQGAYEQYF
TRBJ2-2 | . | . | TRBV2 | TGTGCCAGCAGAGTAGGGGGTGGAACCGGGGAGCTGTTTTTT | CASRVGGGTGELFF
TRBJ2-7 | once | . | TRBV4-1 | TGCGCCAGCAGCCAACAGGGGGGAACCTACGAGCAGTACTTC | CASSQQGGTYEQYF
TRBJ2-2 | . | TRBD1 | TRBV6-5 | TGTGCCAGCAGTTACTCGGACAGGGGGGGCACCGGGGAGCTGTTTTTT | CASSYSDRGGTGELFF
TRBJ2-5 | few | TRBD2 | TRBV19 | TGTGCCAGTAGTATTTTGGGGCTAGCGGGGGGTTCCTTGGGTGATACCCAGTACTTC | CASSILGLAGGSLGDTQYF
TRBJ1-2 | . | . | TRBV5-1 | TGCGCCAGCAGCTCTGTGGGTCGGGGGGTCGGTGGCTACACCTTC | CASSSVGRGVGGYTF
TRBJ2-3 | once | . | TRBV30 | TGTGCCTGGAGTTATTATACTAGCACAGATACGCAGTATTTT | CAWSYYTSTDTQYF
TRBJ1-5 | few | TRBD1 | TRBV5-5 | TGTGCCAGCAGCTTGACAGGGACAGGGGGCAATCAGCCCCAGCATTTT | CASSLTGTGGNQPQHF
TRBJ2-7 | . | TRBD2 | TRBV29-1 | TGCAGCGCCCCGGGACTAGCGGGTGAGCAGTACTTC | CSAPGLAGEQYF
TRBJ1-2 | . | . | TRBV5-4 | TGTGCCAGCAGCTTCGGCGGACTCCCGAAGGGTGGCTACACCTTC | CASSFGGLPKGGYTF
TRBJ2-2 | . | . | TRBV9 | TGTGCCAGCAGCGTAGTGGGAACAGGGTTCGGGGAGCTGTTTTTT | CASSVVGTGFGELFF
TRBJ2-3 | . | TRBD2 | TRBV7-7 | TGTGCCAGCAGCCAAACGGCGGGGGGGAGCACAGATACGCAGTATTTT | CASSQTAGGSTDTQYF
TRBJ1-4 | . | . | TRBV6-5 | TGTGCCAGCAGCCGGACTGATGAAAAACTGTTTTTT | CASSRTDEKLFF
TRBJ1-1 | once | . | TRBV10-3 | TGTGCCATCAAAGCAGTTGCGGGGACTGAAGCTTTCTTT | CAIKAVAGTEAFF